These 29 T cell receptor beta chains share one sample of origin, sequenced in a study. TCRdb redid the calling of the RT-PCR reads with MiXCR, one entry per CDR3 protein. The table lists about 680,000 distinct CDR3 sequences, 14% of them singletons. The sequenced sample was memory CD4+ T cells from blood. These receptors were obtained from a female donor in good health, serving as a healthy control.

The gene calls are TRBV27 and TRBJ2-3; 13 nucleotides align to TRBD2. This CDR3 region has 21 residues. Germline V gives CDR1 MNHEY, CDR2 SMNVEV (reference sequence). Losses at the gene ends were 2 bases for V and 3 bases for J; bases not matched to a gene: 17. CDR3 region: CASSLRGPGVGLAGVTDTQYF. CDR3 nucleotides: TGTGCCAGCAGTTTAAGGGGGCCAGGGGTCGGACTAGCGGGAGTTACAGATACGCAGTATTTT.

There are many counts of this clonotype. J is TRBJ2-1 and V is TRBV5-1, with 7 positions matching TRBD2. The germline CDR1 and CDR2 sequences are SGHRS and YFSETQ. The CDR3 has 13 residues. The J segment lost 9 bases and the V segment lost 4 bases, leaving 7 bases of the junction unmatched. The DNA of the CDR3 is TGCGCCAGCAGCATTGGACTAGACCCTGAGCAGTTCTTC. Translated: CASSIGLDPEQFF.

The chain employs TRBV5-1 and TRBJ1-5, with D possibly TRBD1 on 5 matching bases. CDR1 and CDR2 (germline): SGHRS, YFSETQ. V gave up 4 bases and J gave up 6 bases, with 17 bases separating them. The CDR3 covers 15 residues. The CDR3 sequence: CASSLSPGASQPQHF. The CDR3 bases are TGCGCCAGCAGCCTCTCCCCTGGGGCGAGTCAGCCCCAGCATTTT.

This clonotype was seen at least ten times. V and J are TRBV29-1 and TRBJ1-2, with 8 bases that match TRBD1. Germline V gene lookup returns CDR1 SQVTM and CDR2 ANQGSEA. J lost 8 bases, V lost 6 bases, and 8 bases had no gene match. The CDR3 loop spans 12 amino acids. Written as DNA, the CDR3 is TGCAGCGTGACGGGACAGGACGTGGGCTACACCTTC. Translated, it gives CSVTGQDVGYTF.

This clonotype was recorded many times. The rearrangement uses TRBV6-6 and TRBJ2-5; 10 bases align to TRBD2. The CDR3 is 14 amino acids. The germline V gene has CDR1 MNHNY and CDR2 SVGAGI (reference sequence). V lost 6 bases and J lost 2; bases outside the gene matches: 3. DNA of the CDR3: TGTGCCAGCAGACTAGCGGGGTTTCAAGAGACCCAGTACTTC. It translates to CASRLAGFQETQYF.

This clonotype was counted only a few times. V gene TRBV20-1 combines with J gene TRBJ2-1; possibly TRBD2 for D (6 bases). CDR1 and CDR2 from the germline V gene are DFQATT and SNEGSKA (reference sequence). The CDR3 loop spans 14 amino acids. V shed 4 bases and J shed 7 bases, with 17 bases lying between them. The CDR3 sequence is CSATTGTGGNEQFF. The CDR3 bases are TGCAGTGCTACCACGGGAACCGGGGGTAATGAGCAGTTCTTC.

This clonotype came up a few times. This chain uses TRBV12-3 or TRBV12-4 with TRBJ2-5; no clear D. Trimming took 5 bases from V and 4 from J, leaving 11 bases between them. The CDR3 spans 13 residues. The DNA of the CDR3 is TGTGCCAGCAGTCCCCCCAACATAGAGACCCAGTACTTC. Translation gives CASSPPNIETQYF.

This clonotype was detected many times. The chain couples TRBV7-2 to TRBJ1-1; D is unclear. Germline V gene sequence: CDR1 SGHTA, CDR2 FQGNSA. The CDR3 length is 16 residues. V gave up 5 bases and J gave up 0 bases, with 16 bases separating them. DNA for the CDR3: TGTGCCAGCAGCCTAAGGTCAGGACTCATGAACACTGAAGCTTTCTTT. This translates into CASSLRSGLMNTEAFF.

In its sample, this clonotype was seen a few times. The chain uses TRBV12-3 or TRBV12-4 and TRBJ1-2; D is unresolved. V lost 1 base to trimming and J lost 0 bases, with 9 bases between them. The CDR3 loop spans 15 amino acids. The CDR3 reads CASSLVPQANYGYTF. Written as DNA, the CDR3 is TGTGCCAGCAGTTTAGTTCCTCAAGCTAACTATGGCTACACCTTC.

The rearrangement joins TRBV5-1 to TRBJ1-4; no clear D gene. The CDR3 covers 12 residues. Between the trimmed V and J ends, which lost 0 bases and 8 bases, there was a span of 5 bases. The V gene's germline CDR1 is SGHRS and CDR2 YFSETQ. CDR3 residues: CASSLDSEKLFF. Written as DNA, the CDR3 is TGCGCCAGCAGCTTGGACAGCGAAAAACTGTTTTTT.

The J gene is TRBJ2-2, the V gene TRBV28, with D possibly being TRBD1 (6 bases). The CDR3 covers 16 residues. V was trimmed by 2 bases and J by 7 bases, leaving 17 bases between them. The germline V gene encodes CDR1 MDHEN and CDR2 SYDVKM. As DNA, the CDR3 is TGTGCCAGCAGTTTAGAGGGCTCAGGGGCGATCGGGGAGCTGTTTTTT. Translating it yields CASSLEGSGAIGELFF.

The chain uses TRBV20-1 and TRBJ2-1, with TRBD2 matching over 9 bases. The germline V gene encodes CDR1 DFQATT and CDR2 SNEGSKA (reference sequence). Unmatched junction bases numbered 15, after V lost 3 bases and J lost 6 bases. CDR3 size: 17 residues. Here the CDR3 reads CSASLGLAGFWVNEQFF. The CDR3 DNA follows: TGCAGTGCTAGTTTAGGGCTAGCGGGATTTTGGGTCAATGAGCAGTTCTTC.

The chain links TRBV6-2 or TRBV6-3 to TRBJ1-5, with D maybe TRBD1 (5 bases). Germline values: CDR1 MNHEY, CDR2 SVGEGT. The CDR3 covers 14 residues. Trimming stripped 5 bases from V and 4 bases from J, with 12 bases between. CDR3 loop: CASSQRQTNQPQHF. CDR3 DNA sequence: TGTGCCAGCAGTCAGCGACAGACTAATCAGCCCCAGCATTTT.

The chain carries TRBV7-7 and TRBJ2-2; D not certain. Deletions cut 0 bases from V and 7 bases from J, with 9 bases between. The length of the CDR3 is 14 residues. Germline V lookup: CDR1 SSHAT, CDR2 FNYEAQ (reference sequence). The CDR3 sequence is CASSLADGFGELFF. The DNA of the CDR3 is TGTGCCAGCAGCTTAGCGGACGGGTTCGGGGAGCTGTTTTTT.

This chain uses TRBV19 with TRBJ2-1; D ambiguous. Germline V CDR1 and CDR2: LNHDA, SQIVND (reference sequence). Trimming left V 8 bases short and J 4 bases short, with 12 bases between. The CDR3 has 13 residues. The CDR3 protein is CASPIARYNEQFF. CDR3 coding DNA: TGTGCCAGTCCAATCGCCAGGTACAATGAGCAGTTCTTC.

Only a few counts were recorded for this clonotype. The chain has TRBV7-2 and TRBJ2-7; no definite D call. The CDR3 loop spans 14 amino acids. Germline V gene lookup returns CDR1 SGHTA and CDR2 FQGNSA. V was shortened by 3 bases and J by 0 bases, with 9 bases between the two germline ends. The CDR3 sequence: CASSFPDHSYEQYF. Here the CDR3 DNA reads TGTGCCAGCAGCTTCCCTGACCACTCCTACGAGCAGTACTTC.

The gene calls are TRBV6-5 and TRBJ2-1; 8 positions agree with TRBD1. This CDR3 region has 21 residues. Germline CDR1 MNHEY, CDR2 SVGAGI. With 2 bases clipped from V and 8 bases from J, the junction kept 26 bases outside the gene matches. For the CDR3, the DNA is TGTGCCAGCAGTTACCGACTAACGAACACTGAAGCTCAGGGGGCGACTGATGAGCAGTTCTTC. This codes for CASSYRLTNTEAQGATDEQFF.

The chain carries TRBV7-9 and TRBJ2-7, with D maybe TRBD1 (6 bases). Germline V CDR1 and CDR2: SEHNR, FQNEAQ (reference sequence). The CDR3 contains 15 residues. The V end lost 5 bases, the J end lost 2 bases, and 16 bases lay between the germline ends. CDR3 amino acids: CASSQPGGSTYEQYF. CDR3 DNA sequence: TGTGCCAGCAGCCAACCTGGGGGCAGCACCTACGAGCAGTACTTC.

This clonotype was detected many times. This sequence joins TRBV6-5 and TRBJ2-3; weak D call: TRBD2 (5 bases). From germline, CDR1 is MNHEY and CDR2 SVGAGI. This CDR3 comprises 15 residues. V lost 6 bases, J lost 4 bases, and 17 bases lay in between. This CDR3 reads CASSLFSESADTQYF. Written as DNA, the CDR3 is TGTGCCAGCAGCTTATTTAGCGAGAGCGCAGATACGCAGTATTTT.

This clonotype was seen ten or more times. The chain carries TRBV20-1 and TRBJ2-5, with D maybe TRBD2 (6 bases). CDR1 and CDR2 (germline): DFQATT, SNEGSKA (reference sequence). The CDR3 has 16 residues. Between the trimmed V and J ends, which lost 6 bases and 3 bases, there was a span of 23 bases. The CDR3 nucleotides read TGCAGTGCCTATAGCGTGGGGTTCGGGAGTGAAGAGACCCAGTACTTC. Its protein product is CSAYSVGFGSEETQYF.

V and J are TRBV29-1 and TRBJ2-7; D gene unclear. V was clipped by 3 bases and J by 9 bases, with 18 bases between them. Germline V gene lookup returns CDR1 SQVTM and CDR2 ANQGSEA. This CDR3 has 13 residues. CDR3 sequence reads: CSVEEKDGFGQYF. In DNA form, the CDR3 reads TGCAGCGTTGAGGAGAAAGACGGCTTCGGGCAGTACTTC.

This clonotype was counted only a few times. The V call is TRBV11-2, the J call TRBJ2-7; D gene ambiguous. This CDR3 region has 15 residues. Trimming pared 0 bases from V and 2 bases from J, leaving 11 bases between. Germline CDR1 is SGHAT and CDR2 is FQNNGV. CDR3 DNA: TGTGCCAGCAGCTTAGAGGCGCCTTTTACCTACGAGCAGTACTTC. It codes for CASSLEAPFTYEQYF.

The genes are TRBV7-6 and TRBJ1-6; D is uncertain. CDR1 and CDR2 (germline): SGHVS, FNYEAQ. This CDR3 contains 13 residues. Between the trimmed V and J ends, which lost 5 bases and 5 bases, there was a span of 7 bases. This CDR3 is CASSPDHNSPLHF. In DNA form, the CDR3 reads TGTGCCAGCAGCCCGGACCATAATTCACCCCTCCACTTT. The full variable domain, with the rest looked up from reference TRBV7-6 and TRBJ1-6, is GAGVSQSPRYKVTKRGQDVALRCDPISGHVSLYWYRQALGQGPEFLTYFNYEAQQDKSGLPNDRFSAERPEGSISTLTIQRTEQRDSAMYRCASSPDHNSPLHFGNGTRLTVT.

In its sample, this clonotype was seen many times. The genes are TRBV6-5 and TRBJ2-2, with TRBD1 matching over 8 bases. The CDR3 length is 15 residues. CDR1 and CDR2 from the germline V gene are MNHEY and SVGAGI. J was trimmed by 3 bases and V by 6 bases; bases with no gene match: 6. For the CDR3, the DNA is TGTGCCAGCAGACGGGAGACAGGGGACACCGGGGAGCTGTTTTTT. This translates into CASRRETGDTGELFF.

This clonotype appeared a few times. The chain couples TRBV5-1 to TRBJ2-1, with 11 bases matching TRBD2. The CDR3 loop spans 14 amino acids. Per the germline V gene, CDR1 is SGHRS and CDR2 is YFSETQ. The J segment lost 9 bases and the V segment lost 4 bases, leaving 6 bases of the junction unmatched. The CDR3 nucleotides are TGCGCCAGCAGCGTGACTAGCGGGATGATTGAGCAGTTCTTC. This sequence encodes CASSVTSGMIEQFF.

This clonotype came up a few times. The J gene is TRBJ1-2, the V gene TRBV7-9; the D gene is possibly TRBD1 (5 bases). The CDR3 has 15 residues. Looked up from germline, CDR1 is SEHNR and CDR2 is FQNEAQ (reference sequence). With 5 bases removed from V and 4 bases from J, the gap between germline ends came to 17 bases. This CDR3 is CASSATGGGSYGYTF. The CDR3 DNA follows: TGTGCCAGCAGCGCAACCGGGGGAGGGAGCTATGGCTACACCTTC.

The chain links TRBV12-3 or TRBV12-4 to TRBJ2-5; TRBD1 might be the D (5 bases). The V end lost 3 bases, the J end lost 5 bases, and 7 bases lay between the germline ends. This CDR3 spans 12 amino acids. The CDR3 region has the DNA TGTGCCAGCAGTTTCCCAGGGGAGACCCAGTACTTC. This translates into CASSFPGETQYF.

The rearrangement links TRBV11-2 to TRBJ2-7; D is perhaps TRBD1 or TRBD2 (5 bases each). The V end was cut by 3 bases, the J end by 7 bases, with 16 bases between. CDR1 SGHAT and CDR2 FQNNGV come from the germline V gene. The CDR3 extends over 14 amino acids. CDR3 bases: TGTGCCAGCAGCTTTACTCGGGGCGCGGGTGAGCAGTACTTC. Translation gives CASSFTRGAGEQYF.

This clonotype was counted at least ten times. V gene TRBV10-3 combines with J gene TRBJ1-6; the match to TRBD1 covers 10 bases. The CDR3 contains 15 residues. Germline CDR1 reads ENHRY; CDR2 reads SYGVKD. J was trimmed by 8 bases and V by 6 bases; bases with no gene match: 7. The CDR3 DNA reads TGTGCCATCAGCCAGGCCGGGACAGGGGATTCACCCCTCCACTTT. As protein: CAISQAGTGDSPLHF.